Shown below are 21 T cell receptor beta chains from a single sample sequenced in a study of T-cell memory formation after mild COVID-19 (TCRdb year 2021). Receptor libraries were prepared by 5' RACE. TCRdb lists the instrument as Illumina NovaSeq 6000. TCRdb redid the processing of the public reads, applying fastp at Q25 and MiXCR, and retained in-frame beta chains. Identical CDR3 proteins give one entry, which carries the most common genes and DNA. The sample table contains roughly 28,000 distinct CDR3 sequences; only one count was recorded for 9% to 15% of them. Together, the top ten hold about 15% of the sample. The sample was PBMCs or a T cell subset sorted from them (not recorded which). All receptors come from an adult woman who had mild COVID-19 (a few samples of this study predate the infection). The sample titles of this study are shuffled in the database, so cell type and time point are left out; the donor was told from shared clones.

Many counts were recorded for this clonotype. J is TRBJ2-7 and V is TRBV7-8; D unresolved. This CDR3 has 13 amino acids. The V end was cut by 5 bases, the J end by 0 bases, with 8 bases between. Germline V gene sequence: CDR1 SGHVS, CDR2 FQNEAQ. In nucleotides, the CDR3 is TGTGCCAGCAGCCAGATGAGCTCCTACGAGCAGTACTTC. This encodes CASSQMSSYEQYF.

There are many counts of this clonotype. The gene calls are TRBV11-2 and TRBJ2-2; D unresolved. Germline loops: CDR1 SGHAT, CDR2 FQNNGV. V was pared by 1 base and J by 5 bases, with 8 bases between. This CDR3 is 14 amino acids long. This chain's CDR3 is CASSLGVETGELFF. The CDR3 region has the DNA TGTGCCAGCAGCTTAGGGGTGGAAACCGGGGAGCTGTTTTTT.

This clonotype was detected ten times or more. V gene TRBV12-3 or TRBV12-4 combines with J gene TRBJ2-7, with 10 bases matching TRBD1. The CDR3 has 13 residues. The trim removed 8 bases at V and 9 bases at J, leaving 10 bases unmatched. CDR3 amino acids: CASLRTGGDGQYF. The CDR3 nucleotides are TGTGCCAGCCTCAGGACAGGGGGTGATGGGCAGTACTTC.

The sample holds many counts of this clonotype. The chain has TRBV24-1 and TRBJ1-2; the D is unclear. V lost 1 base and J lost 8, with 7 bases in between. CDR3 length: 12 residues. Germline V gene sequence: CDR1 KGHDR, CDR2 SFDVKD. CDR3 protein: CATSDFRTGYTF. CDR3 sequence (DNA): TGTGCCACCAGTGATTTCAGGACGGGCTACACCTTC.

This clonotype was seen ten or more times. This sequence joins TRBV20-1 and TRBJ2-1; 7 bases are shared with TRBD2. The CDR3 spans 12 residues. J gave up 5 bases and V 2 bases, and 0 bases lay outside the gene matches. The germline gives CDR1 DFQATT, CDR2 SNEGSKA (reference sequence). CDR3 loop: CSARLADNEQFF. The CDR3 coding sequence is TGCAGTGCTAGACTAGCGGACAATGAGCAGTTCTTC.

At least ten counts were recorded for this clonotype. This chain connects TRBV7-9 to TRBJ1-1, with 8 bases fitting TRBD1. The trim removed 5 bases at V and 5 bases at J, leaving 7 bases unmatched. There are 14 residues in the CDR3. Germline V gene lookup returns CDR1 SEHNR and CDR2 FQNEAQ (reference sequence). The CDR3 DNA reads TGTGCCAGCAGCATTACAGGGGGATGGACTGAAGCTTTCTTT. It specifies CASSITGGWTEAFF.

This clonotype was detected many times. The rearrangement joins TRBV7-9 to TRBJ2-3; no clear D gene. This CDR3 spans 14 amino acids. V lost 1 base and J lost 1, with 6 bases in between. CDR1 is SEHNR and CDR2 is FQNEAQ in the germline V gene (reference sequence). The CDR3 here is CASSLGMGTDTQYF. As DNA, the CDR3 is TGTGCCAGCAGCTTAGGTATGGGCACAGATACGCAGTATTTT.

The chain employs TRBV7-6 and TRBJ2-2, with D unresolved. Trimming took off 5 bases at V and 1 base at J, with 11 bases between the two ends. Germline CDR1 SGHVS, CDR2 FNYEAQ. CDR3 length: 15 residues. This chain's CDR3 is CASSDAPVNTGELFF. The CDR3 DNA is TGTGCCAGCAGCGACGCACCGGTGAACACCGGGGAGCTGTTTTTT.

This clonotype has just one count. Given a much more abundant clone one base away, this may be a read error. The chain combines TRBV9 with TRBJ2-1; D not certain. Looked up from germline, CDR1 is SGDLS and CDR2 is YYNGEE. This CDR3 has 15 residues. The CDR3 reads CASSVGVRTENEHFF. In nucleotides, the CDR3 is TGTGCCAGCAGCGTAGGGGTACGAACGGAGAATGAGCATTTCTTC.

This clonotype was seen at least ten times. The chain's CDR3 is CSASDPMRVGTEAFF. CDR3 sequence (DNA): TGCAGTGCTAGTGACCCTATGAGGGTCGGCACTGAAGCTTTCTTT. The chain recombines TRBV20-1 with TRBJ1-1, with D hard to call. Germline V gene data show CDR1 as DFQATT and CDR2 as SNEGSKA (reference sequence). This CDR3 has 15 amino acids. V was pared by 3 bases and J by 4 bases, with 18 bases between.

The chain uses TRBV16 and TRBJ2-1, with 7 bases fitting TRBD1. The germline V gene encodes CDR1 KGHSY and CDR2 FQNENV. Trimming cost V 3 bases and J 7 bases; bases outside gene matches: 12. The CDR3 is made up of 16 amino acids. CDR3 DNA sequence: TGTGCCAGCAGCCATACCGGGCAGGGGGTCAGGAATGAGCAGTTCTTC. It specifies CASSHTGQGVRNEQFF.

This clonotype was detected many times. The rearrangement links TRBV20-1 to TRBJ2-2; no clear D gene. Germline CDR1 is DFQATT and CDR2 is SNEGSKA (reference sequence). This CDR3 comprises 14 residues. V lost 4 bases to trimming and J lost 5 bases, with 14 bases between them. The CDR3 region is CSATFGAITGELFF. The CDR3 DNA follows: TGCAGTGCTACTTTTGGAGCTATAACCGGGGAGCTGTTTTTT.

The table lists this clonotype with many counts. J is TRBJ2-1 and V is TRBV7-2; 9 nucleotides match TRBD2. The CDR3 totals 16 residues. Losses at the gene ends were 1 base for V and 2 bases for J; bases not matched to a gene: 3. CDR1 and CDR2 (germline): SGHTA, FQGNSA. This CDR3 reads CASSLGASGTYNEQFF. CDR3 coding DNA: TGTGCCAGCAGCTTAGGTGCTAGCGGGACCTACAATGAGCAGTTCTTC. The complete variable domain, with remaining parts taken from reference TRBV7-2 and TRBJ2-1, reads GAGVSQSPSNKVTEKGKDVELRCDPISGHTALYWYRQSLGQGLEFLIYFQGNSAPDKSGLPSDRFSAERTGGSVSTLTIQRTQQEDSAVYLCASSLGASGTYNEQFFGPGTRLTVL.

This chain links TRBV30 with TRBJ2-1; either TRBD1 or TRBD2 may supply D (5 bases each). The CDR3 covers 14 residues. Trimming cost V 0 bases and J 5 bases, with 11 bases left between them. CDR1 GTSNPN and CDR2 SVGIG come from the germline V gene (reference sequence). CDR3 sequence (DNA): TGTGCCTGGAGTGTCTTGGGACGGAACAATGAGCAGTTCTTC. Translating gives CAWSVLGRNNEQFF.

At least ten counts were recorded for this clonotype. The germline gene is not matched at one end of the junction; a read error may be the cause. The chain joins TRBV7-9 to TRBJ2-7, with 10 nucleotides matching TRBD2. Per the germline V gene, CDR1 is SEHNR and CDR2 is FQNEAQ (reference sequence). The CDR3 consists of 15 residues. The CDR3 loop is CASSLGSSGRGERYF. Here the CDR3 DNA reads TGTGCCAGCAGCTTAGGTTCTAGCGGGAGAGGGGAGCGGTACTTC.

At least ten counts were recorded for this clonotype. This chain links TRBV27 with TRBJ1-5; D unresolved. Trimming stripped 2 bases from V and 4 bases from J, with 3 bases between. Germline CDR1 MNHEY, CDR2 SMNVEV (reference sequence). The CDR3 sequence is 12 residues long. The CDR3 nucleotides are TGTGCCAGCAGTTTACGGAATCAGCCCCAGCATTTT. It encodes CASSLRNQPQHF.

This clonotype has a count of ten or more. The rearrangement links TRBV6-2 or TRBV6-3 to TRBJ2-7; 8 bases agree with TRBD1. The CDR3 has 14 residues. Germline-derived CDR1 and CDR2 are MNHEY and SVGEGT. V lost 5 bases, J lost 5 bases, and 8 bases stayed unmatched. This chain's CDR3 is CASSHRTGLNEQYF. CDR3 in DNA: TGTGCCAGCAGTCACCGGACAGGGTTGAACGAGCAGTACTTC.

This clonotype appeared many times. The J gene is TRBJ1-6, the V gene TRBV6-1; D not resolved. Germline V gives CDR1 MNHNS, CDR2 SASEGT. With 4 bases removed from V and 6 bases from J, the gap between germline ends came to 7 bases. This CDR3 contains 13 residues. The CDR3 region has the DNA TGTGCCAGCAGTGGCGGGATTAATTCACCCCTCCACTTT. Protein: CASSGGINSPLHF.

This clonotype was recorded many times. The CDR3 loop reads CASSPLLGNTGELFF. The CDR3 DNA sequence: TGTGCCAGCAGCCCATTGTTGGGGAACACCGGGGAGCTGTTTTTT. This chain connects TRBV11-2 to TRBJ2-2; D not resolved. CDR1 SGHAT and CDR2 FQNNGV come from the germline V gene. The V end lost 5 bases, the J end lost 1 base, and 11 bases lay between the germline ends. The CDR3 consists of 15 residues.

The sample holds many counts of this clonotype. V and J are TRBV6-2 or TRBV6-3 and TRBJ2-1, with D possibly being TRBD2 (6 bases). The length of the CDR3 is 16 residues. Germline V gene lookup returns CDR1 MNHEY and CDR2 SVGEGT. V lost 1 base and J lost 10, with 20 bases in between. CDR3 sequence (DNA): TGTGCCAGCAGTTACTACGGGGCGGGAAGGGAATTGGAGCAGTTCTTC. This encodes CASSYYGAGRELEQFF.

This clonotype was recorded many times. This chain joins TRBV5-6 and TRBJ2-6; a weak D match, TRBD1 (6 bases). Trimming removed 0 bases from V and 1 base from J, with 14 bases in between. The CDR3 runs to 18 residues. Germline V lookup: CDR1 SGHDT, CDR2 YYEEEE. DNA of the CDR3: TGTGCCAGCAGCTTGGGACAGGCTCTAACTTCTGGGGCCAACGTCCTGACTTTC. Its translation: CASSLGQALTSGANVLTF.